The 19 T cell receptor beta chains below were found in one sample sequenced in a study of blood T cell repertoires in COVID-19. Profiling relied on immunoSEQ multiplex PCR, and the TCRdb table lists in-frame clones only, not all of them. Among over 25,000 clones listed, roughly 90% were seen once. The material sequenced was peripheral blood. The receptor set was obtained from a man aged 60 to 75 with acute or convalescent COVID-19.

The J gene is TRBJ1-1, the V gene TRBV9; tentative D call: TRBD1 (6 bases). There are 15 residues in the CDR3. CDR1 is SGDLS and CDR2 is YYNGEE in the germline V gene. The germline V and J ends were trimmed by 1 base and 5 bases, with 15 bases remaining between them. CDR3 in DNA: TGTGCCAGCAGCGTACCAAGCGGGGGGGCAACTGAAGCTTTCTTT. It translates to CASSVPSGGATEAFF.

This clone has a handful of counts. The V and J genes are TRBV4-2 and TRBJ1-2, with TRBD1 identical over 8 bases. In germline, CDR1 is LGHNA, CDR2 YNFKEQ. V lost 1 base to trimming and J lost 8 bases; unmatched junction nucleotides: 6. The CDR3 is 14 amino acids. The CDR3 nucleotides read TGTGCCAGCAGCCAAGGGTGGACAGGGAACGGCTACACCTTC. It yields the protein CASSQGWTGNGYTF.

The V and J genes are TRBV5-4 and TRBJ2-1, with a possible D match to TRBD2 (6 bases). V gave up 0 bases and J gave up 11 bases, with 18 bases separating them. The germline CDR1 and CDR2 sequences are SGHNT and YYREEE (reference sequence). The CDR3 has 15 amino acids. In DNA, the CDR3 is TGTGCCAGCAGCTTGGGGGACCTATCTAGCGATCAGCAGTTCTTC. Translation: CASSLGDLSSDQQFF.

V and J are TRBV7-2 and TRBJ1-2, with 8 bases fitting TRBD1. Germline V gives CDR1 SGHTA, CDR2 FQGNSA. The CDR3 spans 18 residues. Germline trimming cut 1 base from V and 4 bases from J; bases unmatched to any gene: 14. The CDR3 bases are TGTGCCAGCAGCTTAGGTTGGGCAGGGGGCACGGGTGGCTATGGCTACACCTTC. This codes for CASSLGWAGGTGGYGYTF.

V gene TRBV7-3 combines with J gene TRBJ1-1; 10 nucleotides align to TRBD1. The CDR3 covers 16 residues. Germline loops: CDR1 SGHTA, CDR2 FQGTGA. V lost 4 bases to trimming and J lost 1 base; unmatched junction nucleotides: 6. The CDR3 region is CASSSRDRGRNTEAFF. The CDR3 nucleotides read TGTGCCAGCAGCTCGCGGGACAGGGGACGGAACACTGAAGCTTTCTTT.

CDR3 protein: CASSLGGVNTGELFF. For the CDR3, the DNA is TGTGCCAGCAGTTTAGGGGGCGTAAACACCGGGGAGCTGTTTTTT. The chain is built from TRBV28 and TRBJ2-2, with D maybe TRBD1 (6 bases). Germline V lookup: CDR1 MDHEN, CDR2 SYDVKM. The CDR3 contains 15 residues. Trimming removed 2 bases from V and 2 bases from J, with 9 bases in between.

The chain carries TRBV5-1 and TRBJ1-2, with D maybe TRBD1 (6 bases). Germline V gene data show CDR1 as SGHRS and CDR2 as YFSETQ. The germline V and J ends were trimmed by 4 bases and 1 base, with 14 bases remaining between them. The CDR3 spans 15 residues. The CDR3 DNA reads as TGCGCCAGCAGCCCGACAGGCGGGGGTAACTATGGCTACACCTTC. Residues: CASSPTGGGNYGYTF. The entire variable domain, with the rest obtained from reference TRBV5-1 and TRBJ1-2, is as follows: KAGVTQTPRYLIKTRGQQVTLSCSPISGHRSVSWYQQTPGQGLQFLFEYFSETQRNKGNFPGRFSGRQFSNSRSEMNVSTLELGDSALYLCASSPTGGGNYGYTFGSGTRLTVV.

V gene TRBV19 combines with J gene TRBJ2-3, with D perhaps TRBD2 (6 bases). The CDR3 totals 15 residues. The germline V and J ends were trimmed by 5 bases and 0 bases, with 12 bases remaining between them. Germline CDR1 and CDR2: LNHDA and SQIVND (reference sequence). The CDR3 region is CASSSRTTSTDTQYF. The CDR3 nucleotides read TGTGCCAGTAGTTCACGGACTACTAGCACAGATACGCAGTATTTT.

This clone showed up just a few times. This chain connects TRBV7-8 to TRBJ2-1; 12 nucleotides line up with TRBD2. Trimming took 7 bases from V and 0 from J; bases not matched to a gene: 4. The CDR3 is 16 residues long. Germline V gene lookup returns CDR1 SGHVS and CDR2 FQNEAQ. CDR3 DNA: TGTGCCAGCACCAAGACTAGCGGGAGCTCCTACAATGAGCAGTTCTTC. The encoded protein is CASTKTSGSSYNEQFF.

The CDR3 DNA follows: TGTGCCAGCAGCCTTACTTCGGGACTTAACAATGAGCAGTTCTTC. It codes for CASSLTSGLNNEQFF. The chain carries TRBV5-5 and TRBJ2-1; tentatively, D is TRBD2 (6 bases). CDR1 and CDR2 from the germline V gene are SGHKS and YYEKEE (reference sequence). The CDR3 totals 15 residues. With 4 bases removed from V and 5 bases from J, the gap between germline ends came to 16 bases. Filled out from reference TRBV5-5 and TRBJ2-1, the complete variable domain reads DAGVTQSPTHLIKTRGQQVTLRCSPISGHKSVSWYQQVLGQGPQFIFQYYEKEERGRGNFPDRFSARQFPNYSSELNVNALLLGDSALYLCASSLTSGLNNEQFFGPGTRLTVL.

This clone was found once. V usage is TRBV5-1 and J usage is TRBJ1-2, with a weak D call TRBD1 (5 bases). The V end lost 3 bases, the J end lost 4 bases, and 7 bases lay between the germline ends. The CDR3 is 12 amino acids. Germline V gene sequence: CDR1 SGHRS, CDR2 YFSETQ. The CDR3 sequence: CASSSDSYGYTF. The CDR3 DNA reads as TGCGCCAGCAGCTCCGACAGCTATGGCTACACCTTC.

The rearrangement joins TRBV5-6 to TRBJ1-1; the match to TRBD1 covers 7 bases. This CDR3 is 17 amino acids long. J was trimmed by 0 bases and V by 4 bases; bases with no gene match: 12. Germline CDR1 is SGHDT and CDR2 is YYEEEE. CDR3 DNA sequence: TGTGCCAGCAGCCGGGACAGAGGGTGGGCTATGAACACTGAAGCTTTCTTT. Translating it yields CASSRDRGWAMNTEAFF.

The chain uses TRBV19 and TRBJ2-7; 7 bases agree with TRBD2. CDR3 length equals 14 residues. Per the germline V gene, CDR1 is LNHDA and CDR2 is SQIVND (reference sequence). J gave up 5 bases and V 4 bases, and 8 bases lay outside the gene matches. CDR3 sequence (DNA): TGTGCCAGTAGTACCCCGGGAGGTGTCCACGAGCAGTACTTC. It specifies CASSTPGGVHEQYF.

This clone was found a few times. The chain links TRBV18 to TRBJ2-5, with TRBD2 matching over 7 bases. The J segment lost 5 bases and the V segment lost 6 bases, leaving 12 bases of the junction unmatched. This CDR3 has 15 residues. Germline V gene sequence: CDR1 KGHSH, CDR2 LQKENI. The chain's CDR3 is CASSRSGSEGETQYF. CDR3 DNA: TGTGCCAGCTCTCGTAGCGGGTCGGAGGGGGAGACCCAGTACTTC.

The V call is TRBV2, the J call TRBJ2-1, with 7 bases lining up with TRBD2. Per germline, CDR1 SNHLY and CDR2 FYNNEI. Losses at the gene ends were 6 bases for V and 4 bases for J; bases not matched to a gene: 9. The CDR3 extends over 15 amino acids. For the CDR3, the DNA is TGTGCCAGCAGGGTAAAGAGCGGGAATTACAATGAGCAGTTCTTC. Translation gives CASRVKSGNYNEQFF.

V is TRBV9 and J is TRBJ2-1; TRBD1 aligns across 7 bases. Germline CDR1 is SGDLS and CDR2 is YYNGEE. CDR3 length equals 17 residues. V lost 1 base and J lost 1; bases outside the gene matches: 8. The CDR3 DNA sequence: TGTGCCAGCAGCGTACGGACAGGCCTCGGATCCTACAATGAGCAGTTCTTC. As protein: CASSVRTGLGSYNEQFF.

The rearrangement joins TRBV27 to TRBJ2-1; maybe TRBD2 (6 bases). Per the germline V gene, CDR1 is MNHEY and CDR2 is SMNVEV (reference sequence). V dropped 6 bases and J dropped 8 bases, with 14 bases sitting between them. CDR3 size: 13 residues. The DNA of the CDR3 is TGTGCCAGCAGCCCCCCGCCGGGAGATGAGCAGTTCTTC. It codes for CASSPPPGDEQFF.

The rearrangement uses TRBV9 and TRBJ2-5, with 11 nucleotides matching TRBD2. Germline lookup yields CDR1 SGDLS and CDR2 YYNGEE. J was trimmed by 6 bases and V by 4 bases; bases with no gene match: 8. There are 15 residues in the CDR3. This CDR3 reads CASSPPGLAAQTQYF. CDR3 DNA sequence: TGTGCCAGCAGCCCACCGGGACTAGCGGCGCAGACCCAGTACTTC.

V is TRBV18 and J is TRBJ2-7; 8 nucleotides align to TRBD1. Germline CDR1 reads KGHSH; CDR2 reads LQKENI. This CDR3 region has 14 residues. The V segment lost 4 bases and the J segment 0 bases; nucleotides outside the gene matches: 2. CDR3 nucleotides: TGTGCCAGCTCACGTGACAGGGGCTCCTACGAGCAGTACTTC. This translates into CASSRDRGSYEQYF.